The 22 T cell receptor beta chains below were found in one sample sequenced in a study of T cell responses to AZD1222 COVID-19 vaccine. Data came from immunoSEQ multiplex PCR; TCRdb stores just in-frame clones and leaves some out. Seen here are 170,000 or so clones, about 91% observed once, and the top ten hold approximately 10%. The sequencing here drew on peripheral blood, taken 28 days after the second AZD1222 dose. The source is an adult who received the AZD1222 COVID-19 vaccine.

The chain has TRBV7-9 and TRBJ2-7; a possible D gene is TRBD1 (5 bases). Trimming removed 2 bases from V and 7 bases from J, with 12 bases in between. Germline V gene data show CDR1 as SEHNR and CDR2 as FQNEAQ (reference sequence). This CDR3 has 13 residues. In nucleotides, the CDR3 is TGTGCCAGCAGCTTAATCCAGGGTGGGGAGCAGTACTTC. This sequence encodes CASSLIQGGEQYF.

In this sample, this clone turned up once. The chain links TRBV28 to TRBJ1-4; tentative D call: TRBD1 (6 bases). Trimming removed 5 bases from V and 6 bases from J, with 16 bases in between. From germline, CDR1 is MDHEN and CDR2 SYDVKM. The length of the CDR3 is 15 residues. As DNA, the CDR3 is TGTGCCAGCAGTACCCCGACAGGCCTGGATGAAAAACTGTTTTTT. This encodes CASSTPTGLDEKLFF. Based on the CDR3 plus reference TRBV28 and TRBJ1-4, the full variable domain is DVKVTQSSRYLVKRTGEKVFLECVQDMDHENMFWYRQDPGLGLRLIYFSYDVKMKEKGDIPEGYSVSREKKERFSLILESASTNQTSMYLCASSTPTGLDEKLFFGSGTQLSVL.

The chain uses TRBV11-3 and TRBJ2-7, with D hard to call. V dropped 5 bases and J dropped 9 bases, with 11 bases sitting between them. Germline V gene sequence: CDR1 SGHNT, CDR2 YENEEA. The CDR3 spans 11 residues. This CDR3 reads CASSPLLRQYF. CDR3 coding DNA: TGTGCCAGCAGCCCTCTGCTTCGGCAGTACTTC.

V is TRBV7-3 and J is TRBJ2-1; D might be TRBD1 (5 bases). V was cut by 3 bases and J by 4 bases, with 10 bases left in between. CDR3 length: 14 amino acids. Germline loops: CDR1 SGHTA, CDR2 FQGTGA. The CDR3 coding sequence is TGTGCCAGCAGCTTGTCAGGGCCGTACAATGAGCAGTTCTTC. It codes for CASSLSGPYNEQFF.

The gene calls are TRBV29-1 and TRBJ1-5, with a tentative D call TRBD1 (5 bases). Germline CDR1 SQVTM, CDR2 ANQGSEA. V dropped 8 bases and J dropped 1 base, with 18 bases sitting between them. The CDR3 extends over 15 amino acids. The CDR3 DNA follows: TGCAGCTTTTCTGGGGCCCAGGGCAGCAATCAGCCCCAGCATTTT. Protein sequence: CSFSGAQGSNQPQHF.

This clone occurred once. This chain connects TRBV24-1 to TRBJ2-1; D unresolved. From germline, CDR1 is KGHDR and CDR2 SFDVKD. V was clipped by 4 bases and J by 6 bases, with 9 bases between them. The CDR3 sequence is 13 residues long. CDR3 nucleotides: TGTGCCACCAGTGACCGTGTCTCCAATGAGCAGTTCTTC. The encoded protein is CATSDRVSNEQFF.

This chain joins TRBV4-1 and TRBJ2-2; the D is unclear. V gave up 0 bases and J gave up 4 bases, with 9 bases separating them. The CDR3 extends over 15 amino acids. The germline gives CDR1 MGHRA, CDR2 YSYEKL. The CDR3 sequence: CASSQDLTSTGELFF. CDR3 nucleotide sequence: TGCGCCAGCAGCCAAGATTTAACCAGCACCGGGGAGCTGTTTTTT.

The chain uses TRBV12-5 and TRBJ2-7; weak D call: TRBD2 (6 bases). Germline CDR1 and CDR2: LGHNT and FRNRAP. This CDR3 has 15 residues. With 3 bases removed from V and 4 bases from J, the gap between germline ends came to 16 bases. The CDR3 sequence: CASGLGKFGGYEQYF. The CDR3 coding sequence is TGTGCTAGTGGTTTAGGGAAATTTGGAGGGTACGAGCAGTACTTC.

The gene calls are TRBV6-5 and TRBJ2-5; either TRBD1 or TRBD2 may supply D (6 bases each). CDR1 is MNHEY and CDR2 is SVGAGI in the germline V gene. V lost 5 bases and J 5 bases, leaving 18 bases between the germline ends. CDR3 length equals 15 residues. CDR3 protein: CASSPLMRGGETQYF. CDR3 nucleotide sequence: TGTGCCAGCAGTCCGTTGATGAGAGGGGGGGAGACCCAGTACTTC.

DNA of the CDR3: TGTGCCAGCAGCCTCTGGACTAGCCGGGACTACGAGCAGTACTTC. Translated: CASSLWTSRDYEQYF. The chain has TRBV3-1 (or the pseudogene TRBV3-2) and TRBJ2-7; 8 bases line up with TRBD2. The junction had 8 bases not matched to a gene; V was cut back by 4 bases and J by 3 bases. CDR1 and CDR2 from the germline V gene are LGHDT and YNNKEL (reference sequence). The CDR3 loop spans 15 amino acids.

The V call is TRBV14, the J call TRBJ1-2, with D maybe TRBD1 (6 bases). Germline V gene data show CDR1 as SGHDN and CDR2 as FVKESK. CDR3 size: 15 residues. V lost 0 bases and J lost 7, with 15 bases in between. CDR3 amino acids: CASSQELTGTLGYTF. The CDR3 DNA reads TGTGCCAGCAGCCAAGAATTAACAGGGACCCTTGGCTACACCTTC.

The CDR3 region is CASSPRRREIISNQPQHF. CDR3 nucleotides: TGTGCCAGCAGCCCCAGGCGCCGGGAGATTATTAGCAATCAGCCCCAGCATTTT. This sequence joins TRBV7-8 and TRBJ1-5; D not certain. With 5 bases removed from V and 0 bases from J, the gap between germline ends came to 20 bases. The germline CDR1 and CDR2 sequences are SGHVS and FQNEAQ. The CDR3 spans 18 residues.

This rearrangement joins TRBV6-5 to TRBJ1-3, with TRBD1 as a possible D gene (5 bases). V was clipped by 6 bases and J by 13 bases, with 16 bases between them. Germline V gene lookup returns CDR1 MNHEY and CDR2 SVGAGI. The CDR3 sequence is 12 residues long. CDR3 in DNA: TGTGCCAGCAGCAACGTGGGGACCGCTATATATTTT. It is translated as CASSNVGTAIYF.

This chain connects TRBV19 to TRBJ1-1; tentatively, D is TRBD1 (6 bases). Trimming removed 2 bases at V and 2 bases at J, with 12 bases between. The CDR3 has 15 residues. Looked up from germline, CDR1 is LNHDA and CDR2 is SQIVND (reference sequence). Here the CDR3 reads CASSIMGGLNTEAFF. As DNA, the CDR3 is TGTGCCAGTAGTATAATGGGGGGCCTTAACACTGAAGCTTTCTTT.

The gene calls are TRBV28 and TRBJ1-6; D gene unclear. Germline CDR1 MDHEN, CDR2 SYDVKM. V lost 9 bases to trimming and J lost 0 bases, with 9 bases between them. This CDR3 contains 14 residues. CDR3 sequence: CASNSLSYNSPLHF. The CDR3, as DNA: TGTGCCAGTAACAGTCTCTCCTATAATTCACCCCTCCACTTT.

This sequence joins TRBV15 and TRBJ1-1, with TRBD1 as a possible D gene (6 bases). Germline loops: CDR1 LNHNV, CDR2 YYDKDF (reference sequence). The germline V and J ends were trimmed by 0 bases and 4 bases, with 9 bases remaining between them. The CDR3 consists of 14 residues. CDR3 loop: CATSRDVGGTEAFF. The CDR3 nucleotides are TGTGCCACCAGCAGAGATGTAGGGGGCACTGAAGCTTTCTTT. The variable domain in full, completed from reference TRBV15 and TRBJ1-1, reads DAMVIQNPRYQVTQFGKPVTLSCSQTLNHNVMYWYQQKSSQAPKLLFHYYDKDFNNEADTPDNFQSRRPNTSFCFLDIRSPGLGDTAMYLCATSRDVGGTEAFFGQGTRLTVV.

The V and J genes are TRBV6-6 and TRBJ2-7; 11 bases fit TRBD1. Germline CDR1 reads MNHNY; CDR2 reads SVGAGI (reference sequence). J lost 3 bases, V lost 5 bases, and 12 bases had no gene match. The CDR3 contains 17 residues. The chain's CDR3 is CASSRLFTGTGGYEQYF. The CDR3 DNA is TGTGCCAGCAGTCGGCTATTTACCGGGACAGGGGGCTACGAGCAGTACTTC.

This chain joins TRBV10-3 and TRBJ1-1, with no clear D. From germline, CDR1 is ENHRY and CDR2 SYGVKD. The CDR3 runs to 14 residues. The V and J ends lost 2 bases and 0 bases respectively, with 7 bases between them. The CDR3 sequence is CAISETDVNTEAFF. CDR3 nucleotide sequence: TGTGCCATCAGTGAGACGGACGTGAACACTGAAGCTTTCTTT.

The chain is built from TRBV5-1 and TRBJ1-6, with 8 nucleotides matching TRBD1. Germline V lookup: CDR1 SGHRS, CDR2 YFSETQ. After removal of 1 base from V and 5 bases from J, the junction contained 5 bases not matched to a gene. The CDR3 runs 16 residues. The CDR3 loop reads CASSLQGQGNNSPLHF. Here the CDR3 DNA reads TGCGCCAGCAGCTTGCAAGGACAGGGAAATAATTCACCCCTCCACTTT.

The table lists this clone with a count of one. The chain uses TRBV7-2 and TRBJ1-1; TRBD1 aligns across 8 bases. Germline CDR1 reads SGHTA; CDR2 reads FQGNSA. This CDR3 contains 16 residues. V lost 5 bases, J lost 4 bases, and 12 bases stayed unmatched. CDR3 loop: CASSPNGGQGVTEAFF. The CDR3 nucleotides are TGTGCCAGCAGCCCCAATGGTGGACAGGGAGTCACTGAAGCTTTCTTT.

This CDR3 is CASSPRGGTEAFF. Here the CDR3 DNA reads TGTGCCAGTAGTCCGCGGGGGGGCACTGAAGCTTTCTTT. This chain joins TRBV19 and TRBJ1-1; weak D call: TRBD1 (5 bases). Trimming removed 5 bases at V and 4 bases at J, with 11 bases between. Germline V gene data show CDR1 as LNHDA and CDR2 as SQIVND (reference sequence). This CDR3 comprises 13 residues.

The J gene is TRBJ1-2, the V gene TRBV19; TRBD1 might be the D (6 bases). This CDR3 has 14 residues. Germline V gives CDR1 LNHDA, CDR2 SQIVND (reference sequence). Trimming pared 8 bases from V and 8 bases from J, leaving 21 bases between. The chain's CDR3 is CASRIQGGEGGYTF. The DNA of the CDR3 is TGTGCCAGTCGAATACAGGGAGGGGAGGGCGGCTACACCTTC.